The 28 T cell receptor beta chains below all came from one sample that was sequenced in a study of EBV T-cell therapy then PD-1 blockade in nasopharyngeal carcinoma. This table comes from immunoSEQ multiplex PCR, and its TCRdb copy is limited to in-frame clones, with some not included. Among 14,000 or so clones, 80% to 90% were seen once, and the ten largest hold approximately 30%. Their cognate antigens are unknown. Treatment reported: AdE1-LMPpoly-expanded autologous EBV-specific T-cell therapy followed by anti-PD-1 nivolumab. This specimen consisted of CD8+ T cells from blood, obtained around day 100 from a patient whose treatment included autologous EBV-specific T cells and nivolumab. Receptors originate from a man in his forties or fifties with nasopharyngeal carcinoma.

V is TRBV2 and J is TRBJ2-7, with D tentatively TRBD1 or TRBD2 (6 bases each). The V gene's germline CDR1 is SNHLY and CDR2 FYNNEI. Trimming removed 6 bases from V and 1 base from J, with 16 bases in between. The CDR3 covers 15 residues. The CDR3 DNA reads as TGTGCCAGCAGCGGGGGACACTTGAATTCCTACGAGCAGTACTTC. Translating gives CASSGGHLNSYEQYF.

The chain uses TRBV6-2 or TRBV6-3 and TRBJ2-7; TRBD2 is a possible D gene (6 bases). CDR1 is MNHEY, CDR2 SVGEGT, per germline. The V gene lost 0 bases and the J gene lost 2 bases, with 14 bases spanning the gap. This CDR3 is built from 16 residues. CDR3 bases: TGTGCCAGCAGTTACTCCACCGGTGGAGGGCCCTACGAGCAGTACTTC. It encodes CASSYSTGGGPYEQYF.

This chain links TRBV15 with TRBJ2-6; D is uncertain. The CDR3 is 15 amino acids. Germline lookup yields CDR1 LNHNV and CDR2 YYDKDF (reference sequence). Trimming left V 4 bases short and J 0 bases short, with 7 bases between. CDR3 bases: TGTGCCACCAGCACGCTCTACTCTGGGGCCAACGTCCTGACTTTC. This sequence encodes CATSTLYSGANVLTF.

This chain links TRBV14 with TRBJ2-3, with TRBD1 identical over 9 bases. After removal of 4 bases from V and 5 bases from J, the junction contained 7 bases not matched to a gene. The CDR3 runs to 15 residues. The germline V gene encodes CDR1 SGHDN and CDR2 FVKESK. The CDR3 is CASSPTQGAGDTQYF. In DNA form, the CDR3 reads TGTGCCAGCAGCCCCACACAGGGGGCAGGAGATACGCAGTATTTT.

This clone was seen only a few times. The CDR3 loop is CASGNYEQYF. CDR3 nucleotides: TGTGCCAGCGGGAATTACGAGCAGTACTTC. This sequence joins TRBV7-9 and TRBJ2-7; D gene ambiguous. V lost 8 bases and J 4 bases, leaving 6 bases between the germline ends. The V gene's germline CDR1 is SEHNR and CDR2 FQNEAQ (reference sequence). The CDR3 runs to 10 residues. Supplemented by reference TRBV7-9 and TRBJ2-7, the full variable domain reads DTGVSQNPRHKITKRGQNVTFRCDPISEHNRLYWYRQTLGQGPEFLTYFQNEAQLEKSRLLSDRFSAERPKGSFSTLEIQRTEQGDSAMYLCASGNYEQYFGPGTRLTVT.

The chain combines TRBV27 with TRBJ2-7, with D possibly matching TRBD1 (6 bases). Germline lookup yields CDR1 MNHEY and CDR2 SMNVEV (reference sequence). V lost 3 bases to trimming and J lost 1 base, with 13 bases between them. CDR3 length equals 15 residues. Here the CDR3 DNA reads TGTGCCAGCAGTTTCGGACAGTCTTTATCCTACGAGCAGTACTTC. Amino acid sequence: CASSFGQSLSYEQYF.

The chain joins TRBV24-1 to TRBJ1-5; D is uncertain. The germline gives CDR1 KGHDR, CDR2 SFDVKD. Trimming stripped 5 bases from V and 7 bases from J, with 11 bases between. CDR3 length: 13 amino acids. CDR3 sequence (DNA): TGTGCCACCAGTGCGACCTCCCTCCAGCCCCAGCATTTT. Protein product: CATSATSLQPQHF.

The chain recombines TRBV19 with TRBJ2-3, with 9 bases that match TRBD1. Germline CDR1 and CDR2: LNHDA and SQIVND (reference sequence). The J segment lost 4 bases and the V segment lost 3 bases, leaving 5 bases of the junction unmatched. This CDR3 has 15 residues. As DNA, the CDR3 is TGTGCCAGTAGTATTACAGGGGGCCCCGCAGATACGCAGTATTTT. This encodes CASSITGGPADTQYF.

The chain has TRBV7-7 and TRBJ2-1, with D perhaps TRBD1 (5 bases). CDR3 size: 15 residues. Germline CDR1 and CDR2: SSHAT and FNYEAQ (reference sequence). V gave up 5 bases and J gave up 8 bases, with 19 bases separating them. This CDR3 is CASSRGHVSSDEQFF. CDR3 nucleotide sequence: TGTGCCAGCAGCCGAGGACACGTCAGCTCCGATGAGCAGTTCTTC.

The rearrangement links TRBV2 to TRBJ1-2; the D gene is possibly TRBD1 (6 bases). CDR1 and CDR2 (germline): SNHLY, FYNNEI. CDR3 length: 15 residues. V was shortened by 9 bases and J by 3 bases, with 20 bases between the two germline ends. CDR3 sequence: CARLPKQGVDYGYTF. The CDR3 DNA sequence: TGTGCCAGACTTCCGAAACAGGGAGTAGACTATGGCTACACCTTC.

This clone was observed a single time. This chain links TRBV6-2 or TRBV6-3 with TRBJ2-2, with 10 positions matching TRBD1. Trimming took 6 bases from V and 3 from J; bases not matched to a gene: 4. Germline V gene data show CDR1 as MNHEY and CDR2 as SVGEGT. This CDR3 comprises 15 residues. The CDR3 spells CASSPGTGDTGELFF. The CDR3 nucleotides read TGTGCCAGCAGCCCCGGGACAGGGGACACCGGGGAGCTGTTTTTT.

This chain connects TRBV2 to TRBJ1-2; D is ambiguous. The V and J ends lost 4 bases and 4 bases respectively, with 10 bases between them. Germline CDR1 and CDR2: SNHLY and FYNNEI. This CDR3 is 13 amino acids long. Here the CDR3 reads CASSGLPGYGYTF. For the CDR3, the DNA is TGTGCCAGCAGTGGCCTCCCCGGCTATGGCTACACCTTC. Based on the CDR3 plus reference TRBV2 and TRBJ1-2, the full variable domain is EPEVTQTPSHQVTQMGQEVILRCVPISNHLYFYWYRQILGQKVEFLVSFYNNEISEKSEIFDDQFSVERPDGSNFTLKIRSTKLEDSAMYFCASSGLPGYGYTFGSGTRLTVV.

The chain combines TRBV7-8 with TRBJ1-1; D might be TRBD1 (5 bases). V lost 3 bases to trimming and J lost 5 bases, with 13 bases between them. The germline CDR1 and CDR2 sequences are SGHVS and FQNEAQ. The CDR3 is 14 amino acids. The CDR3 loop is CASSFKGPVTEAFF. The CDR3 DNA is TGTGCCAGCAGCTTCAAGGGGCCGGTGACTGAAGCTTTCTTT.

The chain joins TRBV30 to TRBJ2-7; 9 nucleotides agree with TRBD2. There are 15 residues in the CDR3. CDR1 is GTSNPN, CDR2 SVGIG, per germline (reference sequence). The J segment lost 5 bases and the V segment lost 4 bases, leaving 12 bases of the junction unmatched. CDR3 nucleotides: TGTGCCTGGACCCTACGGCGGGGGGGGTTTAACGAGCAGTACTTC. Translated: CAWTLRRGGFNEQYF.

J is TRBJ2-3 and V is TRBV13; D is possibly TRBD2 (5 bases). The CDR3 extends over 13 amino acids. Germline assignment: CDR1 PRHDT and CDR2 FYEKMQ (reference sequence). CDR3 sequence: CVTGDERADTQYF. CDR3 nucleotides: TGTGTCACTGGCGACGAGAGGGCAGATACGCAGTATTTT. The full variable domain, its missing parts supplied by reference TRBV13 and TRBJ2-3, is AAGVIQSPRHLIKEKRETATLKCYPIPRHDTVYWYQQGPGQDPQFLISFYEKMQSDKGSIPDRFSAQQFSDYHSELNMSSLELGDSALYFCVTGDERADTQYFGPGTRLTVL.

In DNA, the CDR3 is TGTGCCAGCAGCGTCGGCTACAATGAGCAGTTCTTC. Translating it yields CASSVGYNEQFF. The gene calls are TRBV14 and TRBJ2-1; D unresolved. CDR3 length: 12 amino acids. The ends were cut back, 5 bases at V and 3 bases at J, with 5 bases in the middle. CDR1 SGHDN and CDR2 FVKESK come from the germline V gene.

The chain carries TRBV28 and TRBJ2-6; possible D gene TRBD2, 6 bases. The germline V and J ends were trimmed by 6 bases and 1 base, with 13 bases remaining between them. The V gene's germline CDR1 is MDHEN and CDR2 SYDVKM. CDR3 length: 16 amino acids. CDR3 DNA sequence: TGTGCCAGCAGCCCGGAGGGAGAGTCTGGGGCCAACGTCCTGACTTTC. Translation gives CASSPEGESGANVLTF.

DNA of the CDR3: TGTGCCAGCAGCTCGAGGGACAGGGCAAAATACGATGAGCAGTTCTTC. It yields the protein CASSSRDRAKYDEQFF. The chain is built from TRBV7-9 and TRBJ2-1; TRBD1 agrees at 9 bases. Germline CDR1 is SEHNR and CDR2 is FQNEAQ (reference sequence). The CDR3 has 16 residues. V trimming: 4 bases; J trimming: 8 bases; junction bases outside the gene matches: 12.

V gene TRBV6-1 combines with J gene TRBJ1-2; 9 bases line up with TRBD1. V lost 4 bases and J lost 5; bases outside the gene matches: 11. This CDR3 comprises 16 residues. Germline assignment: CDR1 MNHNS and CDR2 SASEGT. The CDR3 loop reads CASSAIGDRAFYGYTF. The DNA of the CDR3 is TGTGCCAGCAGTGCTATTGGGGACAGGGCCTTTTATGGCTACACCTTC.

The rearrangement joins TRBV27 to TRBJ2-1; 7 bases are a match to TRBD1. V was pared by 3 bases and J by 0 bases, with 8 bases of the junction left unmatched. Germline V gene data show CDR1 as MNHEY and CDR2 as SMNVEV (reference sequence). This CDR3 is 17 amino acids long. Here the CDR3 DNA reads TGTGCCAGCAGTTTGAACAACAGGGGAAGCTCCTACAATGAGCAGTTCTTC. It codes for CASSLNNRGSSYNEQFF.

This chain joins TRBV5-4 and TRBJ2-2; 9 bases match TRBD2. The CDR3 has 14 amino acids. Trimming cost V 5 bases and J 5 bases; bases outside gene matches: 4. Germline V CDR1 and CDR2: SGHNT, YYREEE (reference sequence). The CDR3 region is CASRFSGGTGELFF. The DNA of the CDR3 is TGTGCCAGCAGGTTCAGCGGGGGGACCGGGGAGCTGTTTTTT.

V usage is TRBV9 and J usage is TRBJ2-7, with D possibly matching TRBD1 (5 bases). The germline V gene has CDR1 SGDLS and CDR2 YYNGEE. The CDR3 spans 14 residues. Trimming pared 4 bases from V and 3 bases from J, leaving 14 bases between. The CDR3 nucleotides read TGTGCCAGCAGCCCGATGACAGCGAACTACGAGCAGTACTTC. It encodes CASSPMTANYEQYF.

V is TRBV7-2 and J is TRBJ2-5, with 10 bases identical to TRBD2. V lost 5 bases, J lost 5 bases, and 8 bases stayed unmatched. The CDR3 runs 15 residues. From germline, CDR1 is SGHTA and CDR2 FQGNSA. CDR3 DNA sequence: TGTGCCAGCAGCGCAGAACTAGCGGGGTATGAGACCCAGTACTTC. Translated: CASSAELAGYETQYF.

The J gene is TRBJ1-5, the V gene TRBV19, with a possible D match to TRBD1 (6 bases). Germline V gene sequence: CDR1 LNHDA, CDR2 SQIVND (reference sequence). V dropped 1 base and J dropped 7 bases, with 11 bases sitting between them. CDR3 length: 14 residues. CDR3 sequence (DNA): TGTGCCAGTAGTATAGGCCAGGGGAAGCAGCCCCAGCATTTT. It translates to CASSIGQGKQPQHF.

The J gene is TRBJ1-4, the V gene TRBV14; possibly TRBD1 for D (5 bases). CDR3 length: 17 residues. The V and J ends lost 0 bases and 0 bases respectively, with 11 bases between them. Germline values: CDR1 SGHDN, CDR2 FVKESK. CDR3 in amino acids: CASSQELRGATNEKLFF. The CDR3 DNA reads as TGTGCCAGCAGCCAAGAGTTGAGGGGAGCAACTAATGAAAAACTGTTTTTT. The whole variable domain, remainder taken from reference TRBV14 and TRBJ1-4, is EAGVTQFPSHSVIEKGQTVTLRCDPISGHDNLYWYRRVMGKEIKFLLHFVKESKQDESGMPNNRFLAERTGGTYSTLKVQPAELEDSGVYFCASSQELRGATNEKLFFGSGTQLSVL.

The V gene is TRBV7-9, the J gene TRBJ1-5; no reliable D call. Trimming removed 5 bases at V and 1 base at J, with 9 bases between. Germline V CDR1 and CDR2: SEHNR, FQNEAQ (reference sequence). The CDR3 consists of 14 residues. CDR3: CASSVGRSNQPQHF. The CDR3 region has the DNA TGTGCCAGCAGCGTCGGACGGAGCAATCAGCCCCAGCATTTT.

The table lists this clone with a count of one. The chain is built from TRBV5-3 and TRBJ1-4; D possibly corresponds to TRBD1 (5 bases). TRBV5-3 carries the ORF label, with uncertain function. The CDR3 is made up of 15 amino acids. V lost 4 bases and J lost 4, with 14 bases in between. The CDR3 nucleotides read TGTGCCAGAAGCCTCTGGGGCGGAGGTAATGAAAAACTGTTTTTT. Residues: CARSLWGGGNEKLFF.

The rearrangement joins TRBV6-5 to TRBJ1-4; D might be TRBD1 (5 bases). CDR1 is MNHEY and CDR2 is SVGAGI in the germline V gene. Trimming stripped 2 bases from V and 8 bases from J, with 12 bases between. The CDR3 is 14 amino acids. CDR3 amino acids: CASSYQGNLEKLFF. CDR3 in DNA: TGTGCCAGCAGTTACCAGGGAAACCTCGAAAAACTGTTTTTT.